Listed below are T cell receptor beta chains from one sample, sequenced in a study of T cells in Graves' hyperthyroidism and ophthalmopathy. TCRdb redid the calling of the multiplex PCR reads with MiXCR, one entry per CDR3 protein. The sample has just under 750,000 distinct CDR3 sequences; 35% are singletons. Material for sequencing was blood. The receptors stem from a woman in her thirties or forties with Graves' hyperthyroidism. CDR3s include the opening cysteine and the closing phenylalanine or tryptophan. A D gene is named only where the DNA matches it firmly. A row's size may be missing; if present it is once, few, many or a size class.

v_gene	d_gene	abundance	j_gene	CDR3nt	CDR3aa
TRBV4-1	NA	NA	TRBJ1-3	TGCGCCAGCAGCCCAAAAGCGGGGGGCAGTGATGGAAACACCATATATTTT	CASSPKAGGSDGNTIYF
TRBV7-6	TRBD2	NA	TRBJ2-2	TGTGCCAGCAGCTTAGTGCTTAGCGGGGGCCCGAACACCGGGGAGCTGTTTTTT	CASSLVLSGGPNTGELFF
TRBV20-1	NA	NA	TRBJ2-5	TGCAGTGCTAGAGGGTGGCGGAAAGAGACCCAGTACTTC	CSARGWRKETQYF
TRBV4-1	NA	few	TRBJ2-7	TGCGCCAGCAGGGGCGAGGGGGACGAGCAGTACTTC	CASRGEGDEQYF
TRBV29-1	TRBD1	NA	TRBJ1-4	TGCAGCGTGTCCGGGACAGGGGTTGAAAAACTGTTTTTT	CSVSGTGVEKLFF
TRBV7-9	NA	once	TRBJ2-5	TGTGCCAGCAGCTATATGGACAGAGAAGATCAAGAGACCCAGTACTTC	CASSYMDREDQETQYF
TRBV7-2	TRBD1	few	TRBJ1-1	TGTGCCAGCAGCTCCCCCGGACAGGTCACTGAAGCTTTCTTT	CASSSPGQVTEAFF
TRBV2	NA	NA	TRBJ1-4	TGTGCCAGCAGTGAAAGCGTCTCGGGGGGAAAACTGTTTTTT	CASSESVSGGKLFF
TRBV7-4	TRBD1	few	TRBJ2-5	TGTGCCAGCAGCCCCGGGGACAGGGGGTTATGGCAACGGGGAGAGACCCAGTACTTC	CASSPGDRGLWQRGETQYF
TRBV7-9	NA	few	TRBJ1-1	TGTGCCAGCAGCCTAGAGGTGGGCCCTGAAGCTTTCTTT	CASSLEVGPEAFF
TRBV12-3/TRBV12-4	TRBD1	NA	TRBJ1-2	TGTGCCAGCAGCCCATACGGACAGGGACGAGGAGGGACCTATGGCTACACCTTC	CASSPYGQGRGGTYGYTF
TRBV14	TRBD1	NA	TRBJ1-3	TGTGCCAGCAGTCCCGGGACAGGAGGCCCTGGAAACACCATATATTTT	CASSPGTGGPGNTIYF
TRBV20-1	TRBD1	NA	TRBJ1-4	TGCAGTGCTACAACAGGGGTAACTAATGAAAAACTGTTTTTT	CSATTGVTNEKLFF
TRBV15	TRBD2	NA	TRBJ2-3	TGTGCCACCAGCAGAGATACGGGAGGGCCGGATACGCAGTATTTT	CATSRDTGGPDTQYF
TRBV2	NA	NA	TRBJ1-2	TGTGCCAGCAGGGAGGAGTACTATGGCTACACCTTC	CASREEYYGYTF
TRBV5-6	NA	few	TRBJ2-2	TGTGCCAGCAGCCGGCGCGGGGAGCTGTTTTTT	CASSRRGELFF
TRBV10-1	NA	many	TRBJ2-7	TGCGCCAGCCCGGACCCCTGGAGAAGCGACGAGCAGTACTTC	CASPDPWRSDEQYF